Presented here are 32 T cell receptor beta chains from one specimen sequenced in a study of T cell responses to AZD1222 COVID-19 vaccine. Data came from immunoSEQ multiplex PCR; TCRdb stores just in-frame clones and leaves some out. The table has some 200,000 clones, approximately 90% seen once; the top ten hold roughly 27%. The sample here was peripheral blood, taken 28 days after the second AZD1222 dose. Receptors originate from an adult who received the AZD1222 COVID-19 vaccine.

V and J are TRBV11-2 and TRBJ2-7, with TRBD2 as a possible D gene (5 bases). This CDR3 comprises 13 residues. Trimming pared 5 bases from V and 9 bases from J, leaving 17 bases between. Germline lookup yields CDR1 SGHAT and CDR2 FQNNGV. The CDR3 sequence: CASSVPGPRGQYF. The CDR3 coding sequence is TGTGCCAGCAGCGTACCGGGCCCCCGGGGGCAGTACTTC.

The gene calls are TRBV5-4 and TRBJ2-7, with D perhaps being TRBD1 or TRBD2 (5 bases each). The germline V gene encodes CDR1 SGHNT and CDR2 YYREEE (reference sequence). The CDR3 covers 14 residues. The V gene lost 4 bases and the J gene lost 0 bases, with 11 bases spanning the gap. CDR3 loop: CASSRDRSSYEQYF. Here the CDR3 DNA reads TGTGCCAGCAGCCGGGACCGGAGCTCCTACGAGCAGTACTTC.

The rearrangement links TRBV6-5 to TRBJ2-5, with D possibly matching TRBD1 (5 bases). The CDR3 sequence is 14 residues long. Per germline, CDR1 MNHEY and CDR2 SVGAGI. The V gene lost 0 bases and the J gene lost 5 bases, with 10 bases spanning the gap. The CDR3 DNA reads TGTGCCAGCAGTTACTCGGTGGGGCCGGAGACCCAGTACTTC. This codes for CASSYSVGPETQYF.

The chain couples TRBV20-1 to TRBJ2-7; D possibly corresponds to TRBD2 (7 bases). Germline V gene data show CDR1 as DFQATT and CDR2 as SNEGSKA (reference sequence). V was pared by 6 bases and J by 2 bases, with 8 bases between. This CDR3 region has 11 residues. CDR3: CSAGGPYEQYF. CDR3 DNA sequence: TGCAGTGCGGGGGGGCCCTACGAGCAGTACTTC.

The rearrangement uses TRBV5-1 and TRBJ2-5, with D perhaps matching TRBD2 (6 bases). In germline, CDR1 is SGHRS, CDR2 YFSETQ. The CDR3 contains 15 residues. Trimming stripped 0 bases from V and 3 bases from J, with 12 bases between. DNA of the CDR3: TGCGCCAGCAGCTTGGCCCCCGGGAGAGAAGAGACCCAGTACTTC. It is translated as CASSLAPGREETQYF.

CDR3 protein: CSVDGTTYNEQFF. In DNA, the CDR3 is TGCAGCGTTGACGGGACCACTTACAATGAGCAGTTCTTC. The V and J genes are TRBV29-1 and TRBJ2-1, with D perhaps matching TRBD1 or TRBD2 (5 bases each). The CDR3 loop spans 13 amino acids. V lost 3 bases and J 4 bases, leaving 10 bases between the germline ends. Germline lookup yields CDR1 SQVTM and CDR2 ANQGSEA.

CDR3 region: CASSFSPGHIQETQYF. The CDR3 DNA is TGTGCCAGCAGCTTCAGCCCGGGACATATCCAAGAGACCCAGTACTTC. This chain links TRBV7-2 with TRBJ2-5, with TRBD1 as a possible D gene (6 bases). The germline V gene has CDR1 SGHTA and CDR2 FQGNSA. V was shortened by 3 bases and J by 1 base, with 15 bases between the two germline ends. The CDR3 consists of 16 residues. Full variable domain (rest looked up from reference TRBV7-2 and TRBJ2-5): GAGVSQSPSNKVTEKGKDVELRCDPISGHTALYWYRQSLGQGLEFLIYFQGNSAPDKSGLPSDRFSAERTGGSVSTLTIQRTQQEDSAVYLCASSFSPGHIQETQYFGPGTRLLVL.

V and J are TRBV7-9 and TRBJ2-3; D remains ambiguous. CDR1 and CDR2 (germline): SEHNR, FQNEAQ (reference sequence). V was shortened by 5 bases and J by 15 bases, with 18 bases between the two germline ends. CDR3 size: 12 residues. The CDR3 is CASSPPRDTRYF. CDR3 sequence (DNA): TGTGCCAGCAGCCCACCAAGGGATACGCGATATTTT.

This chain links TRBV19 with TRBJ2-3; no firm D call. Germline CDR1 LNHDA, CDR2 SQIVND (reference sequence). V lost 5 bases to trimming and J lost 0 bases, with 15 bases between them. CDR3 size: 16 residues. The CDR3 reads CASSFRLSASTDTQYF. In nucleotides, the CDR3 is TGTGCCAGTAGTTTTCGACTCTCAGCAAGCACAGATACGCAGTATTTT.

V and J are TRBV5-1 and TRBJ1-2; no clear D. The CDR3 contains 14 residues. Germline assignment: CDR1 SGHRS and CDR2 YFSETQ. Trimming removed 1 base at V and 2 bases at J, with 9 bases between. The CDR3 here is CASSLSASNYGYTF. CDR3 sequence (DNA): TGCGCCAGCAGCTTGTCCGCTTCAAACTATGGCTACACCTTC.

The chain couples TRBV27 to TRBJ2-7; D may be TRBD2 (6 bases). The CDR3 totals 16 residues. CDR1 is MNHEY and CDR2 is SMNVEV in the germline V gene (reference sequence). With 8 bases removed from V and 0 bases from J, the gap between germline ends came to 20 bases. CDR3 coding DNA: TGTGCCAGCTCACGTTTTACTAGCTCTAACTCCTACGAGCAGTACTTC. As protein: CASSRFTSSNSYEQYF.

The rearrangement uses TRBV15 and TRBJ1-2, with D uncertain. The length of the CDR3 is 13 residues. Germline V gives CDR1 LNHNV, CDR2 YYDKDF (reference sequence). The germline V and J ends were trimmed by 0 bases and 10 bases, with 12 bases remaining between them. The CDR3 here is CATSRDREADYTF. The CDR3, as DNA: TGTGCCACCAGCAGAGATCGGGAAGCGGACTACACCTTC.

The chain uses TRBV6-5 and TRBJ2-7; TRBD1 matches at 11 bases. V trimming: 7 bases; J trimming: 3 bases; junction bases outside the gene matches: 8. This CDR3 has 15 amino acids. Per germline, CDR1 MNHEY and CDR2 SVGAGI. CDR3 sequence reads: CASNPSGTGGYEQYF. The CDR3 DNA is TGTGCCAGCAACCCCTCAGGGACAGGGGGCTACGAGCAGTACTTC.

This chain joins TRBV3-1 (or the pseudogene TRBV3-2) and TRBJ1-5, with 9 bases matching TRBD1. This CDR3 is built from 15 residues. The germline V gene has CDR1 LGHDT and CDR2 YNNKEL (reference sequence). V was clipped by 4 bases and J by 3 bases; unmatched bases: 4. CDR3 protein: CASSLDRGDNQPQHF. The CDR3 DNA sequence: TGTGCCAGCAGCCTGGACAGGGGAGACAATCAGCCCCAGCATTTT.

The genes are TRBV29-1 and TRBJ2-7; D remains unclear. V shed 4 bases and J shed 2 bases, with 9 bases lying between them. The CDR3 length is 12 residues. The V gene's germline CDR1 is SQVTM and CDR2 ANQGSEA. The CDR3 protein is CSVGTVTYEQYF. The CDR3 DNA reads TGCAGCGTTGGTACAGTCACCTACGAGCAGTACTTC.

Turning to this clone: The sample contains more than one DNA sequence encoding this CDR3. The genes are TRBV28 and TRBJ2-7, with no clear D. The germline V gene encodes CDR1 MDHEN and CDR2 SYDVKM. The CDR3 has 13 amino acids. The ends were cut back, 5 bases at V and 2 bases at J, with 10 bases in the middle. This CDR3 reads CASSPAPTYEQYF. The CDR3 region has the DNA TGTGCCAGCAGTCCGGCCCCTACCTACGAGCAGTACTTC.

This chain connects TRBV28 to TRBJ2-5; a weak D match, TRBD2 (6 bases). Germline V gene sequence: CDR1 MDHEN, CDR2 SYDVKM. Trimming took off 4 bases at V and 7 bases at J, with 10 bases between the two ends. The CDR3 extends over 12 amino acids. The CDR3 nucleotides are TGTGCCAGCAGTTCTCCAGCGGGGACCCAGTACTTC. The encoded protein is CASSSPAGTQYF.

The rearrangement joins TRBV5-1 to TRBJ1-2; D perhaps matches TRBD1 (6 bases). V shed 0 bases and J shed 8 bases, with 14 bases lying between them. The CDR3 is 14 amino acids. Germline V gene data show CDR1 as SGHRS and CDR2 as YFSETQ. The CDR3 DNA reads TGCGCCAGCAGCTTGGCCGGGGGGGCGCAAGGCTACACCTTC. Protein product: CASSLAGGAQGYTF. The full variable domain, with the rest looked up from reference TRBV5-1 and TRBJ1-2, is KAGVTQTPRYLIKTRGQQVTLSCSPISGHRSVSWYQQTPGQGLQFLFEYFSETQRNKGNFPGRFSGRQFSNSRSEMNVSTLELGDSALYLCASSLAGGAQGYTFGSGTRLTVV.

V usage is TRBV9 and J usage is TRBJ1-5, with 9 nucleotides matching TRBD1. J lost 7 bases, V lost 0 bases, and 2 bases had no gene match. The CDR3 covers 14 residues. Germline CDR1 reads SGDLS; CDR2 reads YYNGEE. This CDR3 reads CASSVGTGDQPQHF. CDR3 DNA: TGTGCCAGCAGCGTAGGGACAGGGGACCAGCCCCAGCATTTT.

Concerning this clone itself: This CDR3 is also generated by other DNA sequences in the sample. V gene TRBV15 combines with J gene TRBJ2-3; D assignment may be TRBD1 or TRBD2 (5 bases each). The germline V and J ends were trimmed by 3 bases and 1 base, with 5 bases remaining between them. CDR3 length equals 13 residues. Germline-derived CDR1 and CDR2 are LNHNV and YYDKDF (reference sequence). The DNA for the CDR3 is TGTGCCACCAGCAGGGGGGGCACAGATACGCAGTATTTT. It translates to CATSRGGTDTQYF.

This chain joins TRBV5-1 and TRBJ2-7; 10 nucleotides match TRBD2. The V and J ends lost 4 bases and 3 bases, in that order; junction bases with no gene match: 4. From germline, CDR1 is SGHRS and CDR2 YFSETQ. The CDR3 spans 14 residues. CDR3 DNA: TGCGCCAGCAGCACCGGACTAGCGGTCTACGAGCAGTACTTC. Translated: CASSTGLAVYEQYF.

The CDR3 region is CASRWGTGGRSYEQYF. The CDR3 nucleotides read TGTGCCAGCAGGTGGGGGACAGGGGGACGCTCCTACGAGCAGTACTTC. The chain recombines TRBV27 with TRBJ2-7; 11 bases map to TRBD1. Germline V gene data show CDR1 as MNHEY and CDR2 as SMNVEV (reference sequence). V gave up 6 bases and J gave up 0 bases; unmatched junction bases: 7. CDR3 size: 16 residues.

The chain uses TRBV4-3 and TRBJ2-2, with no clear D. Trimming shortened V by 5 bases and J by 6 bases, and 10 bases separated the two germline ends. The germline CDR1 and CDR2 sequences are LGHNA and YSLEER. There are 13 residues in the CDR3. For the CDR3, the DNA is TGCGCCAGCAGCTCAACGGCCCCCGGGGAGCTGTTTTTT. It encodes CASSSTAPGELFF.

The genes are TRBV24-1 and TRBJ2-1, with D tentatively TRBD2 (6 bases). V lost 9 bases and J 4 bases, leaving 9 bases between the germline ends. The germline V gene has CDR1 KGHDR and CDR2 SFDVKD. The CDR3 loop spans 12 amino acids. The CDR3 reads CATGDFYNEQFF. The CDR3 DNA reads as TGTGCCACCGGGGACTTTTACAATGAGCAGTTCTTC.

The chain joins TRBV11-2 to TRBJ2-1, with D hard to call. Trimming took off 2 bases at V and 4 bases at J, with 12 bases between the two ends. CDR3 length: 15 amino acids. Per germline, CDR1 SGHAT and CDR2 FQNNGV. The CDR3 sequence: CASSLKSPLYNEQFF. CDR3 in DNA: TGTGCCAGCAGCTTAAAATCCCCCCTTTACAATGAGCAGTTCTTC.

The chain joins TRBV6-5 to TRBJ1-2, with TRBD1 identical over 8 bases. CDR3 length: 15 amino acids. The V segment lost 5 bases and the J segment 6 bases; nucleotides outside the gene matches: 11. The germline V gene has CDR1 MNHEY and CDR2 SVGAGI. CDR3 sequence reads: CASSLGQGAMDGYTF. DNA of the CDR3: TGTGCCAGCAGTCTCGGCCAGGGGGCGATGGATGGCTACACCTTC.

The genes are TRBV3-1 (or the pseudogene TRBV3-2) and TRBJ2-7, with 11 bases aligning to TRBD2. This CDR3 is 17 amino acids long. J lost 2 bases, V lost 2 bases, and 8 bases had no gene match. The germline V gene has CDR1 LGHDT and CDR2 YNNKEL (reference sequence). Here the CDR3 reads CASSQTGGTSGPYEQYF. CDR3 in DNA: TGTGCCAGCAGCCAAACGGGTGGGACTAGCGGACCCTACGAGCAGTACTTC.

This clone has only one observation. The chain combines TRBV7-8 with TRBJ2-7, with 7 bases matching TRBD2. The CDR3 has 13 residues. V dropped 4 bases and J dropped 3; count of bases not matched to a gene: 3. The V gene's germline CDR1 is SGHVS and CDR2 FQNEAQ. CDR3 sequence reads: CASSSREFYEQYF. The CDR3 DNA follows: TGTGCCAGCAGCTCGCGGGAGTTCTACGAGCAGTACTTC. Full variable domain (remainder filled in from reference TRBV7-8 and TRBJ2-7): GAGVSQSPRYKVAKRGQDVALRCDPISGHVSLFWYQQALGQGPEFLTYFQNEAQLDKSGLPSDRFFAERPEGSVSTLKIQRTQQEDSAVYLCASSSREFYEQYFGPGTRLTVT.

This rearrangement joins TRBV6-5 to TRBJ2-1; no definite D call. Germline V gene sequence: CDR1 MNHEY, CDR2 SVGAGI. The V and J ends lost 4 bases and 4 bases respectively, with 11 bases between them. The CDR3 totals 14 residues. CDR3 sequence (DNA): TGTGCCAGCAGTTCGAACGGCCCGTACAATGAGCAGTTCTTC. Its protein product is CASSSNGPYNEQFF.

The rearrangement uses TRBV15 and TRBJ1-3; the D gene is possibly TRBD1 (5 bases). The CDR3 is 15 residues long. The V end was cut by 1 base, the J end by 6 bases, with 13 bases between. Germline CDR1 is LNHNV and CDR2 is YYDKDF (reference sequence). In nucleotides, the CDR3 is TGTGCCACCAGCAGAGCCCAAGACAGCCCAAACACCATATATTTT. The encoded protein is CATSRAQDSPNTIYF.

This clone was observed a handful of times. The gene calls are TRBV30 and TRBJ2-7; 9 bases fit TRBD2. Germline values: CDR1 GTSNPN, CDR2 SVGIG (reference sequence). J lost 7 bases, V lost 2 bases, and 3 bases had no gene match. CDR3 length: 12 amino acids. The CDR3 here is CAWSRGREEQYF. In DNA, the CDR3 is TGTGCCTGGAGTCGCGGGAGGGAAGAGCAGTACTTC.

V usage is TRBV28 and J usage is TRBJ2-7; no definite D call. The V gene lost 5 bases and the J gene lost 2 bases, with 1 base spanning the gap. From germline, CDR1 is MDHEN and CDR2 SYDVKM. This CDR3 is built from 10 residues. The CDR3 loop is CASSAYEQYF. CDR3 sequence (DNA): TGTGCCAGCAGTGCCTACGAGCAGTACTTC.